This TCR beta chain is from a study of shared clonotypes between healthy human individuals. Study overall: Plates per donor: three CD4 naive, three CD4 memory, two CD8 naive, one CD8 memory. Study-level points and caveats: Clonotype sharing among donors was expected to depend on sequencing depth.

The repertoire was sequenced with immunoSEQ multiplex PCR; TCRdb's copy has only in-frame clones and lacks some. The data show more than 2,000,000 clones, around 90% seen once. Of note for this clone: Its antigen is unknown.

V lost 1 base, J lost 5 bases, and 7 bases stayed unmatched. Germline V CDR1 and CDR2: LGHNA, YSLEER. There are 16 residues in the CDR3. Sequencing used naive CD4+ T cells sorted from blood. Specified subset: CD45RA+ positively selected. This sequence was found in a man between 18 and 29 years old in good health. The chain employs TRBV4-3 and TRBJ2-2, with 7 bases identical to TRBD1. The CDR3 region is CASSQVGGAGTGELFF. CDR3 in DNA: TGCGCCAGCAGCCAAGTAGGGGGCGCAGGTACCGGGGAGCTGTTTTTT.